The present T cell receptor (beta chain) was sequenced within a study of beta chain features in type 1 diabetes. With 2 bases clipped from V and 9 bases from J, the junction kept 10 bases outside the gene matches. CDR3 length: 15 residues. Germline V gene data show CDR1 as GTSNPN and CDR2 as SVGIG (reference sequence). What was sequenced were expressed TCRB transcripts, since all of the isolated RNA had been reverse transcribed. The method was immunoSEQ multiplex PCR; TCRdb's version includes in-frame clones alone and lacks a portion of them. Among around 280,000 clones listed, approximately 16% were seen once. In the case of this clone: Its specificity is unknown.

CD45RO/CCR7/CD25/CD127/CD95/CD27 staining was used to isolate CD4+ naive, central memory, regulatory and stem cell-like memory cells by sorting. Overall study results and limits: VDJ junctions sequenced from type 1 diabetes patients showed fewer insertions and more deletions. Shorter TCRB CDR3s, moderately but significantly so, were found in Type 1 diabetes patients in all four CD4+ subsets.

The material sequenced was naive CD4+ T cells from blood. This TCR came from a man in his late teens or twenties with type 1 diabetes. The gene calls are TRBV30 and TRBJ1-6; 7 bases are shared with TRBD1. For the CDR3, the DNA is TGTGCCTGGAGTTTTGACAGGGTGGTATTTTCACCCCTCCACTTT. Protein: CAWSFDRVVFSPLHF.